Below are 12 T cell receptor beta chains sequenced from a single sample in a study of T cells in women clearing cervical HPV infection. Profiling relied on immunoSEQ multiplex PCR, and the TCRdb table lists in-frame clones only, not all of them. The sample is made up of about 48,000 clones, and the top ten hold around 1.6% of it. Sequences were obtained from blood buffy coat. These receptors were taken from a woman between 18 and 70 years old with a cervical HPV16 infection that either progressed to CIN3+ or cleared (not recorded which).

Of note for this clone: Read data end 3 residues before the CDR3 end; the end is taken from the germline J gene. The genes are TRBV19 and TRBJ2-7, with D possibly matching TRBD1 (5 bases). Germline V gene sequence: CDR1 LNHDA, CDR2 SQIVND (reference sequence). The CDR3 runs to 13 residues. With 3 bases removed from V and 1 base from J, the gap between germline ends came to 7 bases. The CDR3 reads CASSIDRSYEQYF. Incomplete CDR3 DNA: TGTGCCAGTAGTATTGACAGATCCTACGAG.

In the case of this clone: Read data end 3 residues before the CDR3 end; the end is taken from the germline J gene. This chain connects TRBV28 to TRBJ2-7, with 8 bases lining up with TRBD1. V shed 4 bases, J shed 2 bases, and the junction held 7 bases outside the gene matches. CDR1 is MDHEN and CDR2 is SYDVKM in the germline V gene. This CDR3 has 15 residues. The CDR3 loop reads CASSSLLDRAYEQYF. The sequenced part of the CDR3 DNA is TGTGCCAGCAGTTCCCTTCTGGACAGGGCCTACGAG.

Remarks on this clone: Coverage ceases 3 residues before the CDR3 finishes, and the germline J gene fills in the end. This sequence joins TRBV11-1 and TRBJ1-5; D is ambiguous. Germline values: CDR1 SGHAT, CDR2 FQDESV (reference sequence). The CDR3 runs 14 residues. V lost 5 bases to trimming and J lost 2 bases, with 10 bases between them. CDR3 loop: CASSLDGGNQPQHF. CDR3 DNA (partial): TGTGCCAGCAGCCTGGACGGGGGCAATCAGCCC.

In regard to this clone: The read ends 3 residues shy of where the CDR3 ends; the end is completed using the germline J gene. This rearrangement joins TRBV29-1 to TRBJ1-1, with D possibly matching TRBD1 (6 bases). CDR1 is SQVTM, CDR2 ANQGSEA, per germline. The CDR3 sequence is 10 residues long. V was clipped by 5 bases and J by 7 bases, with 8 bases between them. The CDR3 bases that were read are TGCAGCGTTTGGACAGATGAA. It yields the protein CSVWTDE. The whole CDR3 sequence is CSVWTDEAFF.

Comments on this clone: Sequencing ends 3 residues short of the CDR3 end; the germline J gene provides the rest. The J gene is TRBJ1-2, the V gene TRBV28; D gene ambiguous. Germline V lookup: CDR1 MDHEN, CDR2 SYDVKM. V gave up 6 bases and J gave up 7 bases, with 15 bases separating them. CDR3 length: 13 amino acids. The CDR3 DNA, read in part, is TGTGCCAGCAGGTCTCAGGTTTTAAGTGGC. This codes for CASRSQVLSG. The whole CDR3 sequence is CASRSQVLSGYTF.

With regard to this clone: The DNA ends 3 residues before the CDR3 does, and the rest of the CDR3 is filled in from the germline J gene. The chain employs TRBV9 and TRBJ1-6, with D tentatively TRBD1 (5 bases). Germline CDR1 SGDLS, CDR2 YYNGEE. V lost 3 bases, J lost 10 bases, and 17 bases lay in between. The CDR3 is 15 residues long. The CDR3 sequence: CASSGEGAIKSPLHF. The CDR3 bases that were read are TGTGCCAGCAGCGGGGAAGGGGCTATTAAATCACCC.

Concerning this clone itself: The read falls 3 residues short of the CDR3 end, and the missing part is taken from the germline J gene. This chain links TRBV10-1 with TRBJ2-1; 10 nucleotides line up with TRBD1. CDR3 length: 19 residues. J was trimmed by 3 bases and V by 3 bases; bases with no gene match: 14. CDR1 is WNHNN, CDR2 SYGVQD, per germline (reference sequence). The covered CDR3 bases are TGCGCCAGCAGTGATCCAGGGACAGGGGCAGGGGGGTACTACAATGAG. It yields the protein CASSDPGTGAGGYYNE. The CDR3, in full, reads CASSDPGTGAGGYYNEQFF.

In the case of this clone: Read coverage stops 3 residues before the CDR3 terminus; the germline J gene supplies the remainder. V usage is TRBV10-3 and J usage is TRBJ2-7, with 7 bases lining up with TRBD1. The V segment lost 7 bases and the J segment 3 bases; nucleotides outside the gene matches: 9. Germline CDR1 is ENHRY and CDR2 is SYGVKD. This CDR3 is 14 amino acids long. CDR3 loop: CAITRDSSYYEQYF. The covered CDR3 bases are TGTGCCATCACCCGGGACAGTTCTTACTACGAG.

As concerns this clone: The missing CDR3 end, 3 residues past where the read stops, is filled in from the germline J gene. The chain has TRBV5-1 and TRBJ2-3, with TRBD1 matching 7 bases. CDR3 length: 16 residues. V gave up 0 bases and J gave up 6 bases; unmatched junction bases: 10. Germline loops: CDR1 SGHRS, CDR2 YFSETQ. CDR3 DNA (partial): TGCGCCAGCAGCTTGGTACGGACAGGCATGGGGGATACG. Its translation: CASSLVRTGMGDT. From start to end, the CDR3 is CASSLVRTGMGDTQYF.

On this clone: The read terminates 3 residues ahead of where the CDR3 ends, so the germline J gene completes it. This chain uses TRBV2 with TRBJ2-1; 9 bases are a match to TRBD2. Germline V gene sequence: CDR1 SNHLY, CDR2 FYNNEI. The CDR3 runs 15 residues. V lost 1 base to trimming and J lost 4 bases; unmatched junction nucleotides: 2. CDR3 DNA (partial): TGTGCCAGCAGTGAAGGCGGGGGGGAGTACAATGAG. The encoded protein is CASSEGGGEYNE. The complete CDR3 sequence is CASSEGGGEYNEQFF.

Concerning this clone: The read stops 3 residues short of the end of the CDR3; the missing end is completed from the germline J gene. The chain combines TRBV19 with TRBJ2-1; 7 bases line up with TRBD2. The germline V gene has CDR1 LNHDA and CDR2 SQIVND (reference sequence). The CDR3 length is 16 residues. Unmatched junction bases numbered 12, after V lost 4 bases and J lost 6 bases. CDR3: CASSKTGTKWPNEQFF. CDR3 DNA, as far as it was read: TGTGCCAGTAGTAAGACCGGGACTAAGTGGCCCAATGAG.

About this clone: The sequenced fragment ends 3 residues before the CDR3 boundary, so the rest is inferred from the germline J gene. This chain uses TRBV10-3 with TRBJ1-3; 8 positions agree with TRBD1. This CDR3 has 17 residues. J gave up 0 bases and V 7 bases, and 11 bases lay outside the gene matches. CDR1 is ENHRY and CDR2 is SYGVKD in the germline V gene. Partial CDR3 DNA: TGTGCCATCATCTTCCACCGGGACAGGCCCTCTGGAAACACC. It is translated as CAIIFHRDRPSGNT. The full CDR3 is CAIIFHRDRPSGNTIYF.